This T cell receptor beta chain was retrieved from a study of CD8 T cells in ankylosing spondylitis. Notes on the study in general: Existing reports had already noted some motif variants in reactive arthritis synovial fluid and blood.

A note on this clonotype: Its antigen is as yet unknown. A read error may be the cause here, since a much bigger clone is one base away.

Per the germline V gene, CDR1 is MNHNY and CDR2 is SVGAGI (reference sequence). This CDR3 has 11 amino acids. In TCRdb, the 5' RACE reads were re-called with MiXCR into one record per CDR3 protein. Among about 140,000 distinct CDR3 sequences listed, 10% to 12% were seen once. The clonotype comes from a female donor with ankylosing spondylitis or in good health (not recorded which). The sample comprised blood, either unsorted or a sorted T cell fraction (not recorded which). The rearrangement links TRBV6-6 to TRBJ1-1, with D uncertain. The CDR3 spells CASSHYTEVFF. As DNA, the CDR3 is TGTGCCAGCAGTCATTACACTGAAGTTTTCTTT.